These T cell receptor beta chains were read from a single sample in a study of T cells in Graves' hyperthyroidism and ophthalmopathy. TCRdb re-called the multiplex PCR reads through MiXCR, storing one row per CDR3 protein. This table holds 300,000 to 450,000 distinct CDR3 sequences, 15% to 18% found once. The sequencing sample was made of blood. These receptors all come from a young woman with Graves' hyperthyroidism that later progressed to Graves' ophthalmopathy. The CDR3 runs from the conserved cysteine through the conserved F or W. Fields, in order: clone size, D gene, V gene, J gene, CDR3 protein, CDR3 DNA. The D gene is left open where the match is weak. Rows may omit the clone size; those that give it use once, few, many or a size class.

abundance: .
d_gene: TRBD1
v_gene: TRBV4-1
j_gene: TRBJ2-2
CDR3aa: CASSQATSQGANGELFF
CDR3nt: TGCGCCAGCAGCCAAGCTACGTCCCAGGGGGCGAACGGGGAGCTGTTTTTT

abundance: many
d_gene: .
v_gene: TRBV20-1
j_gene: TRBJ2-1
CDR3aa: CSTWSGLNNEQFF
CDR3nt: TGCAGCACGTGGAGCGGGCTAAACAATGAGCAGTTCTTC

abundance: .
d_gene: .
v_gene: TRBV5-8
j_gene: TRBJ2-3
CDR3aa: CASSLGRSSTDTQYF
CDR3nt: TGTGCCAGCAGCTTGGGCAGATCTAGCACAGATACGCAGTATTTT

abundance: many
d_gene: .
v_gene: TRBV28
j_gene: TRBJ2-3
CDR3aa: CASSLGLANADTQYF
CDR3nt: TGTGCCAGCAGTTTGGGTTTAGCTAACGCAGATACGCAGTATTTT

abundance: many
d_gene: .
v_gene: TRBV30
j_gene: TRBJ2-7
CDR3aa: CAWTTGLSYEQYF
CDR3nt: TGTGCCTGGACAACAGGGTTATCCTACGAGCAGTACTTC

abundance: few
d_gene: .
v_gene: TRBV27
j_gene: TRBJ2-2
CDR3aa: CASKRRGSTGELFF
CDR3nt: TGTGCCAGCAAACGGAGGGGTAGTACCGGGGAGCTGTTTTTT

abundance: .
d_gene: .
v_gene: TRBV4-1
j_gene: TRBJ2-1
CDR3aa: CASSQAQGAEQFF
CDR3nt: TGCGCCAGCAGCCAAGCGCAGGGCGCTGAGCAGTTCTTC

abundance: .
d_gene: .
v_gene: TRBV28
j_gene: TRBJ2-4
CDR3aa: CASSQALGRRNIQYF
CDR3nt: TGTGCCAGCAGTCAAGCTTTAGGGAGGAGAAACATTCAGTACTTC

abundance: few
d_gene: TRBD2
v_gene: TRBV30
j_gene: TRBJ2-3
CDR3aa: CAWELAGATDTQYF
CDR3nt: TGTGCCTGGGAGCTAGCGGGGGCCACAGATACGCAGTATTTT

abundance: few
d_gene: .
v_gene: TRBV15
j_gene: TRBJ1-4
CDR3aa: CATKPGKRLEKLFF
CDR3nt: TGTGCCACCAAACCGGGGAAGCGGCTTGAAAAACTGTTTTTT

abundance: few
d_gene: TRBD2
v_gene: TRBV20-1
j_gene: TRBJ2-2
CDR3aa: CSAKGRAGASTGELFF
CDR3nt: TGCAGTGCTAAAGGGCGAGCGGGGGCTAGCACCGGGGAGCTGTTTTTT

abundance: many
d_gene: .
v_gene: TRBV27
j_gene: TRBJ1-1
CDR3aa: CASRSRGGRKDTEAFF
CDR3nt: TGTGCCAGCAGAAGTCGGGGGGGGCGCAAAGACACTGAAGCTTTCTTT

abundance: many
d_gene: .
v_gene: TRBV6-1
j_gene: TRBJ2-1
CDR3aa: CASSEGAGSHNEQFF
CDR3nt: TGTGCCAGCAGCGAAGGGGCAGGGTCGCACAATGAGCAGTTCTTC

abundance: .
d_gene: .
v_gene: TRBV6-1
j_gene: TRBJ1-1
CDR3aa: CASIPGHLNTEAFF
CDR3nt: TGTGCCAGCATTCCGGGACATCTGAACACTGAAGCTTTCTTT

abundance: few
d_gene: .
v_gene: TRBV27
j_gene: TRBJ2-2
CDR3aa: CASSGWAGELFF
CDR3nt: TGTGCCAGCAGTGGCTGGGCCGGGGAGCTGTTTTTT

abundance: many
d_gene: .
v_gene: TRBV7-9
j_gene: TRBJ2-4
CDR3aa: CASSLGIAKNIQYF
CDR3nt: TGTGCCAGCAGCTTAGGAATAGCCAAAAACATTCAGTACTTC

abundance: .
d_gene: TRBD1
v_gene: TRBV7-3
j_gene: TRBJ2-2
CDR3aa: CASSSGTGKRELFF
CDR3nt: TGTGCCAGCAGCTCAGGGACAGGGAAGAGGGAGCTGTTTTTT

abundance: .
d_gene: .
v_gene: TRBV30
j_gene: TRBJ1-4
CDR3aa: CAWEVVRGEKLFF
CDR3nt: TGTGCCTGGGAGGTGGTTAGAGGGGAAAAACTGTTTTTT

abundance: few
d_gene: TRBD1
v_gene: TRBV27
j_gene: TRBJ1-4
CDR3aa: CASSLSGGTGATNEKLFF
CDR3nt: TGTGCCAGCAGTTTATCGGGCGGGACAGGGGCCACTAATGAAAAACTGTTTTTT

abundance: many
d_gene: TRBD2
v_gene: TRBV2
j_gene: TRBJ2-2
CDR3aa: CASSLDSGSGNTGELFF
CDR3nt: TGTGCCAGCAGCCTCGATAGCGGGAGTGGGAACACCGGGGAGCTGTTTTTT

abundance: .
d_gene: .
v_gene: TRBV5-1
j_gene: TRBJ1-1
CDR3aa: CASSLVGGGAEAFF
CDR3nt: TGCGCCAGCAGCTTAGTAGGTGGAGGGGCTGAAGCTTTCTTT

abundance: many
d_gene: .
v_gene: TRBV30
j_gene: TRBJ2-7
CDR3aa: CAWSMSGGDEQYF
CDR3nt: TGTGCCTGGAGTATGTCAGGGGGGGACGAGCAGTACTTC

abundance: few
d_gene: .
v_gene: TRBV5-8
j_gene: TRBJ1-1
CDR3aa: CASSPSPLDTEAFF
CDR3nt: TGTGCCAGCAGCCCAAGCCCGTTGGACACTGAAGCTTTCTTT

abundance: few
d_gene: .
v_gene: TRBV7-9
j_gene: TRBJ2-1
CDR3aa: CASSLVGGSGGLPYNEQFF
CDR3nt: TGTGCCAGCAGCTTAGTCGGGGGCAGCGGAGGGCTCCCCTACAATGAGCAGTTCTTC

abundance: many
d_gene: .
v_gene: TRBV28
j_gene: TRBJ1-1
CDR3aa: CASSSSTGMNTEAFF
CDR3nt: TGTGCCAGCAGTTCCTCGACAGGAATGAACACTGAAGCTTTCTTT

abundance: many
d_gene: .
v_gene: TRBV6-2/TRBV6-3
j_gene: TRBJ2-7
CDR3aa: CASSYPDPEQYF
CDR3nt: TGTGCCAGCAGTTATCCAGACCCCGAGCAGTACTTC

abundance: many
d_gene: .
v_gene: TRBV7-9
j_gene: TRBJ2-2
CDR3aa: CASSSPPGELFF
CDR3nt: TGTGCCAGCAGCTCGCCCCCCGGGGAGCTGTTTTTT

abundance: many
d_gene: .
v_gene: TRBV30
j_gene: TRBJ1-1
CDR3aa: CARSVGSTEAFF
CDR3nt: TGTGCCCGGAGTGTAGGGAGCACTGAAGCTTTCTTT

abundance: many
d_gene: TRBD1
v_gene: TRBV5-1
j_gene: TRBJ1-1
CDR3aa: CASSLEGTGGMNTEAFF
CDR3nt: TGCGCCAGCAGCTTAGAGGGGACAGGGGGCATGAACACTGAAGCTTTCTTT

abundance: few
d_gene: TRBD1
v_gene: TRBV19
j_gene: TRBJ2-6
CDR3aa: CASSPTGQGYSGANVLTF
CDR3nt: TGTGCCAGTAGTCCGACGGGACAGGGGTACTCTGGGGCCAACGTCCTGACTTTC

abundance: few
d_gene: .
v_gene: TRBV4-1
j_gene: TRBJ1-6
CDR3aa: CASSLLPGTYESPLHF
CDR3nt: TGCGCCAGCAGCCTTTTACCGGGGACATACGAGTCACCCCTCCACTTT

abundance: many
d_gene: .
v_gene: TRBV27
j_gene: TRBJ2-2
CDR3aa: CASRPNTGELFF
CDR3nt: TGTGCCAGCAGGCCCAACACCGGGGAGCTGTTTTTT

abundance: many
d_gene: .
v_gene: TRBV7-2
j_gene: TRBJ1-6
CDR3aa: CASSLQNNSPLHF
CDR3nt: TGTGCCAGCAGCCTCCAGAATAATTCACCCCTCCACTTT

abundance: .
d_gene: TRBD1
v_gene: TRBV12-3/TRBV12-4
j_gene: TRBJ2-7
CDR3aa: CASSPRGFYEQYF
CDR3nt: TGTGCCAGCAGTCCCAGGGGGTTCTACGAGCAGTACTTC

abundance: many
d_gene: TRBD2
v_gene: TRBV2
j_gene: TRBJ2-2
CDR3aa: CASSVQLAGTGELFF
CDR3nt: TGTGCCAGCAGTGTACAGCTAGCGGGAACCGGGGAGCTGTTTTTT

abundance: .
d_gene: TRBD2
v_gene: TRBV5-4
j_gene: TRBJ2-2
CDR3aa: CASSARTSGNTGELSF
CDR3nt: TGTGCCAGCAGTGCCCGGACTAGCGGAAACACCGGGGAGCTGTCTTTT

abundance: many
d_gene: .
v_gene: TRBV20-1
j_gene: TRBJ2-7
CDR3aa: CSARVVSSYEQYF
CDR3nt: TGCAGTGCTAGAGTGGTGAGCTCCTACGAGCAGTACTTC

abundance: many
d_gene: .
v_gene: TRBV10-3
j_gene: TRBJ2-5
CDR3aa: CAISGGTGMETQYF
CDR3nt: TGTGCCATCAGTGGGGGTACAGGGATGGAGACCCAGTACTTC

abundance: many
d_gene: .
v_gene: TRBV7-9
j_gene: TRBJ2-7
CDR3aa: CASSLVGGGLSYEQYF
CDR3nt: TGTGCCAGCAGCTTAGTGGGAGGGGGCCTCTCCTACGAGCAGTACTTC

abundance: .
d_gene: .
v_gene: TRBV20-1
j_gene: TRBJ2-7
CDR3aa: CSARDRVRAYEQYF
CDR3nt: TGCAGTGCTAGAGATAGAGTTAGGGCCTACGAGCAGTACTTC

abundance: .
d_gene: TRBD2
v_gene: TRBV7-8
j_gene: TRBJ2-2
CDR3aa: CASSLVSGLAEMNTGELFF
CDR3nt: TGTGCCAGCAGCTTAGTTTCGGGACTAGCGGAGATGAACACCGGGGAGCTGTTTTTT

abundance: .
d_gene: TRBD1
v_gene: TRBV19
j_gene: TRBJ1-6
CDR3aa: CASSIPTGEAPLHF
CDR3nt: TGTGCCAGTAGTATACCGACAGGGGAGGCACCCCTCCACTTT

abundance: many
d_gene: .
v_gene: TRBV3-1
j_gene: TRBJ2-3
CDR3aa: CASSLWTVSTGGDTQYF
CDR3nt: TGTGCCAGCAGCCTTTGGACAGTCTCTACAGGCGGGGATACGCAGTATTTT

abundance: many
d_gene: TRBD1
v_gene: TRBV29-1
j_gene: TRBJ1-2
CDR3aa: CSVKDRVAGYTF
CDR3nt: TGCAGCGTTAAAGACAGGGTCGCTGGCTACACCTTC

abundance: many
d_gene: TRBD2
v_gene: TRBV6-2/TRBV6-3
j_gene: TRBJ2-7
CDR3aa: CASTRRDTSGRGYEQYF
CDR3nt: TGTGCCAGCACCCGACGCGATACTAGCGGGAGAGGGTACGAGCAGTACTTC

abundance: many
d_gene: .
v_gene: TRBV11-3
j_gene: TRBJ2-2
CDR3aa: CASSLVANTGELFF
CDR3nt: TGTGCCAGCAGCTTAGTGGCGAACACCGGGGAGCTGTTTTTT

abundance: once
d_gene: .
v_gene: TRBV9
j_gene: TRBJ2-1
CDR3aa: CASSVDHSSYNEQFF
CDR3nt: TGTGCCAGCAGCGTAGATCACTCCTCCTACAATGAGCAGTTCTTC

abundance: many
d_gene: .
v_gene: TRBV6-1
j_gene: TRBJ1-1
CDR3aa: CASSPRPGWMNTEAFF
CDR3nt: TGTGCCAGCAGCCCCCGGCCAGGTTGGATGAACACTGAAGCTTTCTTT

abundance: .
d_gene: .
v_gene: TRBV5-8
j_gene: TRBJ1-6
CDR3aa: CASSTRTPAGPLHF
CDR3nt: TGTGCCAGCAGCACGCGGACACCTGCCGGTCCCCTCCACTTT

abundance: .
d_gene: .
v_gene: TRBV7-2
j_gene: TRBJ2-5
CDR3aa: CASSFAIEAQYF
CDR3nt: TGTGCCAGCAGCTTCGCCATAGAGGCCCAGTACTTC

abundance: many
d_gene: TRBD1
v_gene: TRBV6-9
j_gene: TRBJ1-3
CDR3aa: CASSLQIGTGRSGNTIYF
CDR3nt: TGTGCCAGCAGTCTCCAGATCGGGACAGGCCGGTCTGGAAACACCATATATTTT

abundance: many
d_gene: .
v_gene: TRBV7-9
j_gene: TRBJ2-5
CDR3aa: CASSQGQRRETQYF
CDR3nt: TGTGCCAGCAGCCAAGGACAGCGCCGAGAGACCCAGTACTTC

abundance: once
d_gene: TRBD1
v_gene: TRBV18
j_gene: TRBJ2-4
CDR3aa: CASSPPTRGKAKNIQYF
CDR3nt: TGTGCCAGCTCACCACCCACCAGGGGGAAAGCCAAAAACATTCAGTACTTC

abundance: many
d_gene: .
v_gene: TRBV7-9
j_gene: TRBJ1-5
CDR3aa: CASSLGGVGFDQPQHF
CDR3nt: TGTGCCAGCAGCTTAGGGGGGGTGGGTTTCGATCAGCCCCAGCATTTT

abundance: many
d_gene: TRBD1
v_gene: TRBV28
j_gene: TRBJ2-6
CDR3aa: CASSLRTGVLAGANVLTF
CDR3nt: TGTGCCAGCAGTTTACGGACAGGGGTGTTGGCTGGGGCCAACGTCCTGACTTTC